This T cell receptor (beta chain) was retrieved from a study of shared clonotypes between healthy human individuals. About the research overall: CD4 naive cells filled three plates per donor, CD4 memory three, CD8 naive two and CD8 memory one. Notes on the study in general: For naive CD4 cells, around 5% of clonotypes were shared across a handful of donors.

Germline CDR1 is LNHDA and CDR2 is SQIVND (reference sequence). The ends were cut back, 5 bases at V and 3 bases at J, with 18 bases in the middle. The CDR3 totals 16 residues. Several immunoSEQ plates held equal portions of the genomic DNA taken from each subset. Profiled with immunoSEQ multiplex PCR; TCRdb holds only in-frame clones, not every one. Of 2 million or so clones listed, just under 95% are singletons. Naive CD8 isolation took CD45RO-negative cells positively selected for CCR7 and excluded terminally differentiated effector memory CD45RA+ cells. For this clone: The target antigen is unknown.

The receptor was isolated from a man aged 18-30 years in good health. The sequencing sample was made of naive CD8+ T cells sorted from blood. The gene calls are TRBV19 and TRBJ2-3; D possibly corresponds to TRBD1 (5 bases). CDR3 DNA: TGTGCCAGTAGTTCACGACAGTTTTCGGGTACAGATACGCAGTATTTT. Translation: CASSSRQFSGTDTQYF.